This T cell receptor beta chain was sequenced during a study of OX40 agonist ivuxolimab in advanced cancers. Broader study findings: The authors also found low normalized T-cell clonal expansion in some nonresponders. In the expanded peripheral T cells, antigen specificity was never determined.

Trimming removed 3 bases at V and 4 bases at J, with 4 bases between. Germline V gene lookup returns CDR1 GTSNPN and CDR2 SVGIG (reference sequence). CDR3 size: 11 residues. Note on this clone: The antigen is not known.

Some clones are missing from TCRdb's copy, which holds only in-frame ones; the method was immunoSEQ multiplex PCR. The table shows roughly 86,000 clones, with about 90% occurring only once. This clonotype was obtained from an adult with an advanced solid tumor such as melanoma, head and neck, liver or kidney cancer. Here the sequenced sample was CD4+ or CD8+ T cells sorted from blood, taken in a trial of the OX40 agonist ivuxolimab. This chain links TRBV30 with TRBJ2-1; unclear D gene. The chain's CDR3 is CAWREYNEQFF. CDR3 bases: TGTGCCTGGAGGGAATACAATGAGCAGTTCTTC.